These T cell receptor beta chains were read from a single sample in a study of blood T cell repertoires in COVID-19. Data came from immunoSEQ multiplex PCR; TCRdb stores just in-frame clones and leaves some out. The sample has roughly 240,000 clones, 70% to 90% seen once. Sequences were obtained from PBMCs or T cells enriched from blood (not recorded which). Receptor source: a woman in her thirties or forties with acute COVID-19. The CDR3 runs from the conserved cysteine through the conserved F or W. A D gene is named only where the DNA matches it firmly. Rows give clone size only sometimes, using once, few, many, or a class for an expanded clone.

cdr3_length | clone_size | d_call | j_call | v_call | cdr3_nt | cdr3_aa
12 | . | . | TRBJ1-1 | TRBV29-1 | TGCAGCGTTGACAGTGGCCACACTGAAGCTTTCTTT | CSVDSGHTEAFF
18 | few | TRBD1 | TRBJ1-4 | TRBV27 | TGTGCCAGCAGTTTGGTGGCAGGGGGCTTTGCAACTAATGAAAAACTGTTTTTT | CASSLVAGGFATNEKLFF
15 | . | . | TRBJ2-5 | TRBV19 | TGTGCCAGTAGCGGAGGCAGGGGCAACCAAGAGACCCAGTACTTC | CASSGGRGNQETQYF
15 | . | . | TRBJ1-3 | TRBV7-2 | TGTGCCAGCAGCTTAGACGGACGGGGAGGAAACACCATATATTTT | CASSLDGRGGNTIYF
14 | . | . | TRBJ1-4 | TRBV5-1 | TGCGCCAGCAGCTTAGGAGGATTGGGTGAAAAACTGTTTTTT | CASSLGGLGEKLFF
16 | . | . | TRBJ2-3 | TRBV30 | TGTGCCTGGAGGGAGCCCCCCAGGGCTGGCACAGATACGCAGTATTTT | CAWREPPRAGTDTQYF
15 | . | . | TRBJ2-2 | TRBV21-1 | TGTGCCAGCAGCCTTCACCCAGGGATTACCGGGGAGCTGTTTTTT | CASSLHPGITGELFF
15 | . | TRBD2 | TRBJ2-1 | TRBV5-1 | TGCGCCAGCAGCTTGGTGGCGGGAGTGTTAGATGAGCAGTTCTTC | CASSLVAGVLDEQFF
14 | . | . | TRBJ1-2 | TRBV18 | TGTGCCAGCTCACCTGACAGCCTTGGCTATGGCTACACCTTC | CASSPDSLGYGYTF
14 | . | . | TRBJ2-5 | TRBV2 | TGTGCCAGCAGATGGCGGGGAGCCCAAGAGACCCAGTACTTC | CASRWRGAQETQYF
14 | . | . | TRBJ1-5 | TRBV19 | TGTGCCAGTAGTATCGGCAGGGGAGATCAGCCCCAGCATTTT | CASSIGRGDQPQHF
14 | . | . | TRBJ1-1 | TRBV9 | TGTGCCAGCAGCGTAGAGGGGATGGGCACTGAAGCTTTCTTT | CASSVEGMGTEAFF
14 | . | TRBD2 | TRBJ2-7 | TRBV6-2/TRBV6-3 | TGTGCCAGCAGTTACTTCGGGGGGTCGTCGGAGCAGTACTTC | CASSYFGGSSEQYF
17 | . | TRBD1 | TRBJ1-5 | TRBV6-1 | TGTGCCAGCAGTGCGGGACAGGGGGCTTATAGCAATCAGCCCCAGCATTTT | CASSAGQGAYSNQPQHF
14 | . | . | TRBJ1-1 | TRBV21-1 | TGTGCCAGCAGCACGGGACATTTGAACACTGAAGCTTTCTTT | CASSTGHLNTEAFF
12 | few | . | TRBJ1-2 | TRBV13 | TGTGCCAGCAGCTCGACAGTCTATGGCTACACCTTC | CASSSTVYGYTF
14 | . | TRBD2 | TRBJ2-7 | TRBV19 | TGTGCCAGTAGTATGGGGGGGAGCTCCTACGAGCAGTACTTC | CASSMGGSSYEQYF
15 | . | . | TRBJ2-1 | TRBV21-1 | TGTGCCAGCAGCCGAGGATGGGACAGGGTCAATGAGCAGTTCTTC | CASSRGWDRVNEQFF
15 | . | TRBD2 | TRBJ2-1 | TRBV2 | TGTGCCAGCAGTGTATACGCGGGAGGGAACAATGAGCAGTTCTTC | CASSVYAGGNNEQFF
15 | . | . | TRBJ2-5 | TRBV19 | TGTGCCAGTAGTATAGGGAGACGGCAGCAAGAGACCCAGTACTTC | CASSIGRRQQETQYF
13 | once | TRBD1 | TRBJ2-5 | TRBV13 | TGTGCCAGCAGCGGGACAGGGGAAGAGACCCAGTACTTC | CASSGTGEETQYF
16 | . | TRBD2 | TRBJ2-5 | TRBV18 | TGTGCCAGCTCACGGGGACTAGCGGGGTTCCAAGAGACCCAGTACTTC | CASSRGLAGFQETQYF
15 | . | . | TRBJ1-2 | TRBV14 | TGTGCCAGCAGCCAAGAGTGGGCAGGGCCATATGGCTACACCTTC | CASSQEWAGPYGYTF
20 | . | TRBD1 | TRBJ1-5 | TRBV6-6 | TGTGCCAGCAGTCTCCTTTCCCGGGGCCAGGGGGGAGGCAGCAATCAGCCCCAGCATTTT | CASSLLSRGQGGGSNQPQHF
13 | . | TRBD2 | TRBJ2-7 | TRBV5-6 | TGTGCCAGCAGGCAAGCGGGGGGCTCCGAGCAGTACTTC | CASRQAGGSEQYF
15 | . | . | TRBJ2-1 | TRBV19 | TGTGCCAGCGCACCCGACAGGAGCTCCTACAATGAGCAGTTCTTC | CASAPDRSSYNEQFF
15 | . | . | TRBJ2-1 | TRBV7-2 | TGTGCCAGCAGCGCCAGGGTAGGGTCCGGAAATGAGCAGTTCTTC | CASSARVGSGNEQFF
16 | . | TRBD2 | TRBJ2-3 | TRBV5-4 | TGTGCCAGCAGCCGAACGACTAGCGGGAGTTTGGCTACGCAGTATTTT | CASSRTTSGSLATQYF
15 | . | . | TRBJ2-7 | TRBV6-1 | TGTGCCAGCAGTGAAGCCCATGGGACAACCTACGAGCAGTACTTC | CASSEAHGTTYEQYF
15 | few | TRBD1 | TRBJ1-5 | TRBV2 | TGTGCCAGCAGTGAGAATCCAGGGGGCGCCGAGCCCCAGCATTTT | CASSENPGGAEPQHF
15 | . | . | TRBJ1-6 | TRBV7-2 | TGTGCCAGCAGCTCCGCCGGGGGGGAAAATTCACCCCTCCACTTT | CASSSAGGENSPLHF
15 | . | . | TRBJ2-1 | TRBV24-1 | TGTGCCACCAGTGATGGCCTCCTCTCCTACAATGAGCAGTTCTTC | CATSDGLLSYNEQFF
13 | . | . | TRBJ1-1 | TRBV20-1 | TGCAGTGCTAGTGGGCAGGAGGGCACTGAAGCTTTCTTT | CSASGQEGTEAFF
16 | . | TRBD1 | TRBJ2-1 | TRBV27 | TGTGCCAGCAGTTTGACCGGGACAGGGGTCCGGAATGAGCAGTTCTTC | CASSLTGTGVRNEQFF
16 | . | . | TRBJ2-7 | TRBV28 | TGTGCCAGCAACCCCCCCGGCAGGGGTCCCTCCTACGAGCAGTACTTC | CASNPPGRGPSYEQYF
13 | . | TRBD2 | TRBJ2-1 | TRBV12-5 | TGTGCTAGTGGTTCGGGACTAGCCACTGAGCAGTTCTTC | CASGSGLATEQFF
13 | . | . | TRBJ1-2 | TRBV27 | TGTGCCAGCAGTTTGAACAGGGTCCGTGGCTACACCTTC | CASSLNRVRGYTF